The clone carrying this T cell receptor beta chain has more than one count but fewer than ten. Antigen specificity is unknown. V was cut by 2 bases and J by 6 bases, with 10 bases left in between. The V gene's germline CDR1 is KGHDR and CDR2 SFDVKD. The CDR3 totals 14 residues. TCRdb itself ran the 5' RACE reads through MiXCR, one entry per CDR3 protein. The repertoire consists of under 450,000 distinct CDR3 sequences, with 20% to 25% occurring once and the leading ten covering 10% to 15%. The data were taken from a study of CD8 T cells in ankylosing spondylitis. General observations from the study: Some motif variants had been reported before (in reactive arthritis synovial fluid and blood).

The V gene is TRBV24-1, the J gene TRBJ1-5, with D perhaps matching TRBD1 (5 bases). This clonotype was sampled from a male donor with ankylosing spondylitis or in good health (not recorded which). The sequenced material came from blood, either unsorted or a sorted T cell fraction (not recorded which). The CDR3 DNA reads TGTGCCACCAGTGATTCAGGGTACGGTCAGCCCCAGCATTTT. It translates to CATSDSGYGQPQHF.